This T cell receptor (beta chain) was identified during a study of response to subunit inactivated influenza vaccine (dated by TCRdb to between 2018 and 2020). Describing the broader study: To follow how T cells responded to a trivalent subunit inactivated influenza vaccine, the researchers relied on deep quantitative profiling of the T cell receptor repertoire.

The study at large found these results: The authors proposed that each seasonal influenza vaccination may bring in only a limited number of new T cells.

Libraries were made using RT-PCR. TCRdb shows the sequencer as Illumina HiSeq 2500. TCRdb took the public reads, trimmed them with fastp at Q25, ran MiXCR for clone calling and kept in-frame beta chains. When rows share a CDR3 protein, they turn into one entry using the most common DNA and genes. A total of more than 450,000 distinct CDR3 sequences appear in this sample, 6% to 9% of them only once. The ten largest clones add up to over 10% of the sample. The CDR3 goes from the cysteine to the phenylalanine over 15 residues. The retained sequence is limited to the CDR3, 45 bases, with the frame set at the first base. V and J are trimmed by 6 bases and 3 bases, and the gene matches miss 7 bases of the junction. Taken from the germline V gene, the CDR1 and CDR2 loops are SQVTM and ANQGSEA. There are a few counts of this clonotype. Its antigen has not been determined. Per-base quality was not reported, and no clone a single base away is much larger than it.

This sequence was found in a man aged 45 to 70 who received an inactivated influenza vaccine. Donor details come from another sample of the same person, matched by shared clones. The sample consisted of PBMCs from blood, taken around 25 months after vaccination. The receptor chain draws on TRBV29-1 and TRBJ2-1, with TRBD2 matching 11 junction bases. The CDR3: CSVDGTSGRYNEQFF. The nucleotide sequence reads TGCAGCGTAGATGGGACTAGCGGCCGCTACAATGAGCAGTTCTTC.